Below, one T cell receptor (beta chain) is given with its context. The target antigen is unknown. This sample stems from a study of T-cell memory formation after mild COVID-19. Study background: Largely, TCR clusters stayed within a single donor.

With constant-segment primers, 5'RACE yielded cDNA libraries of TCR alpha and TCR beta that carried sample barcodes and UMIs. MiXCR, run by TCRdb on the 5' RACE reads, gives a single entry per CDR3 protein. Found here are 270,000 or so distinct CDR3 sequences, approximately 15% of them singletons; the top ten hold roughly 21%. Study results and limitations: CD4+ bias marked clones expanding day 15 to 37, unlike balanced contracting clones. There were some responding clones in pre-infection memory, which suggested that cross-reactive memory had joined.

This CDR3 is built from 13 residues. CDR1 is SGHRS, CDR2 YFSETQ, per germline. Trimming pared 6 bases from V and 5 bases from J, leaving 15 bases between. The specimen was PBMCs or a T cell subset sorted from them (not recorded which). V usage is TRBV5-1 and J usage is TRBJ2-7; the D gene is possibly TRBD1 (6 bases). This TCR was sampled from a man younger than 30 who had mild COVID-19 (a few samples of this study predate the infection). Cell type and time point are not known. The CDR3 coding sequence is TGCGCCAGCAAGCAGGGGCAAGGGGACGAGCAGTACTTC. Encoded protein: CASKQGQGDEQYF.